The 8 T cell receptor beta chains reported below all come from one sample, sequenced in a study of glioma-infiltrating T cells after dendritic cell vaccination. This table comes from immunoSEQ multiplex PCR, and its TCRdb copy is limited to in-frame clones, with some not included. Of fewer than 85,000 clones listed, 70% to 90% are singletons. The sequencing here drew on blood, taken before dendritic cell vaccination. The receptors originated from a human donor with glioblastoma.

V is TRBV29-1 and J is TRBJ2-1, with D possibly TRBD2 on 6 matching bases. V lost 7 bases to trimming and J lost 4 bases, with 11 bases between them. CDR3 length: 12 residues. Germline V gives CDR1 SQVTM, CDR2 ANQGSEA. CDR3 residues: CSAAGTYNEQFF. The CDR3 nucleotides are TGCAGCGCCGCCGGGACTTACAATGAGCAGTTCTTC.

V and J are TRBV27 and TRBJ2-1; a possible D gene is TRBD2 (6 bases). V lost 3 bases and J 8 bases, leaving 17 bases between the germline ends. There are 15 residues in the CDR3. Germline V gene data show CDR1 as MNHEY and CDR2 as SMNVEV (reference sequence). The CDR3 DNA sequence: TGTGCCAGCAGTTTTAGCGGTTTGGTTTGGGATGAGCAGTTCTTC. Its protein is CASSFSGLVWDEQFF.

This clone was seen only a few times. The chain combines TRBV12-5 with TRBJ1-5; D might be TRBD1 (5 bases). V lost 4 bases and J 1 base, leaving 20 bases between the germline ends. CDR3 length equals 18 residues. Germline CDR1 is LGHNT and CDR2 is FRNRAP. The CDR3 loop is CASGWRGDGGASNQPQHF. Written as DNA, the CDR3 is TGTGCTAGTGGTTGGCGGGGGGATGGTGGGGCGAGCAATCAGCCCCAGCATTTT.

The V and J genes are TRBV5-4 and TRBJ2-5; D gene unclear. Trimming left V 2 bases short and J 5 bases short, with 10 bases between. Germline V gives CDR1 SGHNT, CDR2 YYREEE (reference sequence). The CDR3 extends over 13 amino acids. CDR3 in amino acids: CASSFRRAETQYF. The DNA of the CDR3 is TGTGCCAGCAGCTTTAGAAGAGCGGAGACCCAGTACTTC.

V and J are TRBV11-3 and TRBJ2-3; 11 nucleotides match TRBD2. Trimming took 5 bases from V and 3 from J; bases not matched to a gene: 7. Per the germline V gene, CDR1 is SGHNT and CDR2 is YENEEA. This CDR3 has 16 amino acids. The DNA of the CDR3 is TGTGCCAGCAGCCAGATAGCGGGAGGGCCGACAGATACGCAGTATTTT. It encodes CASSQIAGGPTDTQYF.

The chain joins TRBV10-1 to TRBJ2-1, with TRBD2 matching 10 bases. The CDR3 is made up of 15 amino acids. Looked up from germline, CDR1 is WNHNN and CDR2 is SYGVQD (reference sequence). The junction had 12 bases not matched to a gene; V was cut back by 9 bases and J by 7 bases. CDR3 amino acids: CARPRTSGAGNEQFF. The CDR3 DNA follows: TGCGCCAGACCCCGGACTAGCGGAGCCGGGAATGAGCAGTTCTTC.

The gene calls are TRBV4-1 and TRBJ2-7; no clear D. The CDR3 loop spans 15 amino acids. The V gene lost 0 bases and the J gene lost 0 bases, with 9 bases spanning the gap. The germline V gene has CDR1 MGHRA and CDR2 YSYEKL. The CDR3 reads CASSQEEKASYEQYF. CDR3 bases: TGCGCCAGCAGCCAAGAGGAGAAAGCCTCCTACGAGCAGTACTTC.

This clone was found once. The rearrangement links TRBV7-9 to TRBJ1-1; D is undetermined. The V gene's germline CDR1 is SEHNR and CDR2 FQNEAQ (reference sequence). CDR3 size: 13 residues. V was cut by 3 bases and J by 3 bases, with 8 bases left in between. The CDR3 is CASSFGEYTEAFF. The CDR3 nucleotides are TGTGCCAGCAGCTTCGGAGAGTACACTGAAGCTTTCTTT.